The 30 T cell receptor beta chains presented below share a single source sample, sequenced in a study of a mutant IDH1 vaccine in newly diagnosed glioma. Sequencing used immunoSEQ multiplex PCR; TCRdb keeps in-frame clones, though not all of them. The sample has tens of thousands of clones, 80% seen once. Their antigens are not known. Time point here: week 11, during vaccination. Doses consisted of 300 ug of mutant IDH1 20-mer peptide each, paired with topical imiquimod. Sequencing was performed on PBMCs, taken from a glioma patient whose treatment included an IDH1 peptide vaccine. Receptors were obtained from a middle-aged man with glioma.

CDR3 DNA sequence: TGTGCCAGCACCGAGGGATCAAGTTACAATGAGCAGTTCTTC. Translation gives CASTEGSSYNEQFF. The chain uses TRBV2 and TRBJ2-1; TRBD2 might be the D (5 bases). The length of the CDR3 is 14 residues. Germline V gene sequence: CDR1 SNHLY, CDR2 FYNNEI. Trimming left V 7 bases short and J 4 bases short, with 14 bases between. The full variable domain, its missing parts supplied by reference TRBV2 and TRBJ2-1, is EPEVTQTPSHQVTQMGQEVILRCVPISNHLYFYWYRQILGQKVEFLVSFYNNEISEKSEIFDDQFSVERPDGSNFTLKIRSTKLEDSAMYFCASTEGSSYNEQFFGPGTRLTVL.

This clone was seen a handful of times. This sequence joins TRBV5-4 and TRBJ2-7; a weak D match, TRBD2 (6 bases). CDR3 length equals 14 residues. Trimming shortened V by 4 bases and J by 1 base, and 12 bases separated the two germline ends. Germline CDR1 and CDR2: SGHNT and YYREEE (reference sequence). The CDR3, as DNA: TGTGCCAGCAGCAAGGAGGGCGGGTCCTACGAGCAGTACTTC. Residues: CASSKEGGSYEQYF.

The rearrangement uses TRBV29-1 and TRBJ2-1; maybe TRBD1 (5 bases). Trimming cost V 3 bases and J 5 bases, with 14 bases left between them. The CDR3 is 14 residues long. Germline V gene lookup returns CDR1 SQVTM and CDR2 ANQGSEA. CDR3 amino acids: CSVDTRVDNNEQFF. The CDR3 bases are TGCAGCGTTGACACCCGGGTGGACAACAATGAGCAGTTCTTC.

The rearrangement joins TRBV5-1 to TRBJ2-3; a weak D match, TRBD2 (5 bases). Per germline, CDR1 SGHRS and CDR2 YFSETQ. This CDR3 has 15 residues. V was pared by 4 bases and J by 2 bases, with 14 bases between. The CDR3 protein is CASSTLGVSTDTQYF. CDR3 sequence (DNA): TGCGCCAGCAGCACTCTCGGGGTCTCCACAGATACGCAGTATTTT. Full variable domain (missing parts from reference TRBV5-1 and TRBJ2-3): KAGVTQTPRYLIKTRGQQVTLSCSPISGHRSVSWYQQTPGQGLQFLFEYFSETQRNKGNFPGRFSGRQFSNSRSEMNVSTLELGDSALYLCASSTLGVSTDTQYFGPGTRLTVL.

This chain links TRBV5-8 with TRBJ1-4; D is unresolved. V was clipped by 2 bases and J by 8 bases, with 10 bases between them. This CDR3 contains 13 residues. The V gene's germline CDR1 is SGHTS and CDR2 YDEGEE. This CDR3 reads CASSFRRGEKLFF. DNA of the CDR3: TGTGCCAGCAGCTTCAGGCGAGGAGAAAAACTGTTTTTT.

V and J are TRBV7-2 and TRBJ1-2, with D possibly being TRBD1 (5 bases). Trimming took 6 bases from V and 2 from J, leaving 10 bases between them. CDR3 length: 13 amino acids. Germline V gene sequence: CDR1 SGHTA, CDR2 FQGNSA. Here the CDR3 reads CASSPDSNYGYTF. The CDR3 coding sequence is TGTGCCAGCAGTCCAGACAGCAACTATGGCTACACCTTC. The entire variable domain, with the rest obtained from reference TRBV7-2 and TRBJ1-2, is as follows: GAGVSQSPSNKVTEKGKDVELRCDPISGHTALYWYRQSLGQGLEFLIYFQGNSAPDKSGLPSDRFSAERTGGSVSTLTIQRTQQEDSAVYLCASSPDSNYGYTFGSGTRLTVV.

The chain couples TRBV27 to TRBJ2-4; TRBD2 matches at 7 bases. Germline loops: CDR1 MNHEY, CDR2 SMNVEV (reference sequence). This CDR3 has 17 residues. Trimming took 5 bases from V and 3 from J; bases not matched to a gene: 13. CDR3 residues: CASSPITSREGKNIQYF. CDR3 bases: TGTGCCAGCAGTCCTATAACCTCTAGGGAGGGCAAAAACATTCAGTACTTC.

The chain couples TRBV6-6 to TRBJ2-2; D is uncertain. The CDR3 sequence is 11 residues long. Germline loops: CDR1 MNHNY, CDR2 SVGAGI (reference sequence). Trimming shortened V by 6 bases and J by 7 bases, and 6 bases separated the two germline ends. The CDR3 region is CASRVYGELFF. The DNA of the CDR3 is TGTGCCAGCAGGGTGTACGGGGAGCTGTTTTTT.

V is TRBV10-3 and J is TRBJ1-2, with 9 bases aligning to TRBD1. Germline CDR1 and CDR2: ENHRY and SYGVKD. V dropped 0 bases and J dropped 8; count of bases not matched to a gene: 4. CDR3 size: 14 residues. DNA of the CDR3: TGTGCCATCAGTGAGTCGGGACAGGGAAACGGCTACACCTTC. It encodes CAISESGQGNGYTF.

The chain recombines TRBV7-2 with TRBJ2-5, with D perhaps being TRBD1 or TRBD2 (5 bases each). With 2 bases removed from V and 1 base from J, the gap between germline ends came to 11 bases. Germline V gives CDR1 SGHTA, CDR2 FQGNSA. The CDR3 spans 15 residues. The CDR3 is CASSLNGALQETQYF. As DNA, the CDR3 is TGTGCCAGCAGCTTAAACGGGGCCCTCCAAGAGACCCAGTACTTC.

This clone was recorded only once. V usage is TRBV4-1 and J usage is TRBJ1-1; maybe TRBD1 (5 bases). Trimming removed 2 bases from V and 4 bases from J, with 11 bases in between. This CDR3 region has 14 residues. CDR1 is MGHRA and CDR2 is YSYEKL in the germline V gene. CDR3 DNA: TGCGCCAGCAGCCAAACCACAGGTCTCACTGAAGCTTTCTTT. Protein product: CASSQTTGLTEAFF.

The rearrangement links TRBV5-1 to TRBJ1-2, with 8 bases identical to TRBD1. The CDR3 runs 14 residues. V lost 4 bases to trimming and J lost 8 bases; unmatched junction nucleotides: 10. Looked up from germline, CDR1 is SGHRS and CDR2 is YFSETQ. The CDR3 protein is CASSPTQGALGYTF. The DNA of the CDR3 is TGCGCCAGCAGCCCGACGCAGGGGGCGTTAGGCTACACCTTC.

This clone has only a few counts. The V and J genes are TRBV19 and TRBJ1-1; no firm D call. Looked up from germline, CDR1 is LNHDA and CDR2 is SQIVND (reference sequence). The CDR3 runs to 13 residues. V lost 5 bases and J 4 bases, leaving 11 bases between the germline ends. The chain's CDR3 is CASSHGWGTEAFF. Here the CDR3 DNA reads TGTGCCAGTAGTCATGGATGGGGCACTGAAGCTTTCTTT. The full variable domain, with the rest looked up from reference TRBV19 and TRBJ1-1, is DGGITQSPKYLFRKEGQNVTLSCEQNLNHDAMYWYRQDPGQGLRLIYYSQIVNDFQKGDIAEGYSVSREKKESFPLTVTSAQKNPTAFYLCASSHGWGTEAFFGQGTRLTVV.

This clone was seen just once. V is TRBV11-2 and J is TRBJ2-5, with D possibly TRBD2 on 6 matching bases. The V end was cut by 0 bases, the J end by 3 bases, with 11 bases between. This CDR3 is built from 15 residues. Germline CDR1 and CDR2: SGHAT and FQNNGV. The CDR3: CASSLDSGRKETQYF. CDR3 nucleotide sequence: TGTGCCAGCAGCTTAGATAGCGGAAGAAAAGAGACCCAGTACTTC. Drawing the rest from reference TRBV11-2 and TRBJ2-5, the complete variable domain is EAGVAQSPRYKIIEKRQSVAFWCNPISGHATLYWYQQILGQGPKLLIQFQNNGVVDDSQLPKDRFSAERLKGVDSTLKIQPAKLEDSAVYLCASSLDSGRKETQYFGPGTRLLVL.

The V and J genes are TRBV2 and TRBJ2-5; perhaps TRBD2 as D (6 bases). The germline V gene has CDR1 SNHLY and CDR2 FYNNEI. This CDR3 is 16 amino acids long. The V end was cut by 6 bases, the J end by 3 bases, with 20 bases between. The CDR3 nucleotides are TGTGCCAGCAGCGAGGGGTTCGGGAGAGGGGAAGAGACCCAGTACTTC. Translating gives CASSEGFGRGEETQYF.

The chain has TRBV5-1 and TRBJ2-3; 9 bases agree with TRBD2. There are 19 residues in the CDR3. Trimming took 1 base from V and 7 from J; bases not matched to a gene: 19. Per the germline V gene, CDR1 is SGHRS and CDR2 is YFSETQ. CDR3 nucleotides: TGCGCCAGCAGCTTGTACTTGCTCGATCGGCTAGCGGGAACCTATACGCAGTATTTT. The encoded protein is CASSLYLLDRLAGTYTQYF. Full variable domain (outside the CDR3, taken from reference TRBV5-1 and TRBJ2-3): KAGVTQTPRYLIKTRGQQVTLSCSPISGHRSVSWYQQTPGQGLQFLFEYFSETQRNKGNFPGRFSGRQFSNSRSEMNVSTLELGDSALYLCASSLYLLDRLAGTYTQYFGPGTRLTVL.

The V call is TRBV6-6, the J call TRBJ2-7, with D possibly matching TRBD1 (6 bases). V gave up 7 bases and J gave up 5 bases, with 21 bases separating them. Germline loops: CDR1 MNHNY, CDR2 SVGAGI (reference sequence). CDR3 size: 15 residues. The CDR3 DNA is TGTGCCAGCACCCCAACAGGGTCCAACTACGACGAGCAGTACTTC. It is translated as CASTPTGSNYDEQYF.

The chain joins TRBV29-1 to TRBJ2-5; D not certain. V was shortened by 3 bases and J by 5 bases, with 10 bases between the two germline ends. The CDR3 covers 12 residues. From germline, CDR1 is SQVTM and CDR2 ANQGSEA. CDR3 sequence: CSVDSPSETQYF. CDR3 bases: TGCAGCGTTGATAGCCCCTCGGAGACCCAGTACTTC.

V gene TRBV7-9 combines with J gene TRBJ1-1; TRBD1 aligns across 8 bases. CDR1 and CDR2 (germline): SEHNR, FQNEAQ (reference sequence). CDR3 length equals 14 residues. The trim removed 4 bases at V and 3 bases at J, leaving 4 bases unmatched. CDR3 DNA: TGTGCCAGCAGCTACACAGGGGGGGACACTGAAGCTTTCTTT. Its protein product is CASSYTGGDTEAFF.

This clone was counted once. The rearrangement links TRBV5-1 to TRBJ1-5; possible D gene TRBD1, 5 bases. The ends were cut back, 4 bases at V and 8 bases at J, with 22 bases in the middle. Germline-derived CDR1 and CDR2 are SGHRS and YFSETQ. The CDR3 length is 16 residues. The CDR3 loop is CASSPGAGTGWEPQHF. The CDR3 DNA reads as TGCGCCAGCAGCCCCGGGGCAGGGACTGGGTGGGAGCCCCAGCATTTT.

V usage is TRBV6-1 and J usage is TRBJ2-3; 7 bases match TRBD1. This CDR3 has 13 amino acids. J was trimmed by 5 bases and V by 5 bases; bases with no gene match: 4. CDR1 is MNHNS and CDR2 is SASEGT in the germline V gene. In DNA form, the CDR3 reads TGTGCCAGCAGTTTGACAGGGCAAGATACGCAGTATTTT. It translates to CASSLTGQDTQYF.

J is TRBJ1-1 and V is TRBV29-1, with 7 nucleotides matching TRBD1. The V and J ends lost 4 bases and 0 bases, in that order; junction bases with no gene match: 2. Germline V CDR1 and CDR2: SQVTM, ANQGSEA. The CDR3 covers 13 residues. CDR3 amino acids: CSVVQGMNTEAFF. CDR3 nucleotides: TGCAGCGTTGTACAGGGGATGAACACTGAAGCTTTCTTT.

CDR3 in amino acids: CASSFADTYEQYF. DNA for the CDR3: TGTGCCAGCAGCTTCGCAGATACCTACGAGCAGTACTTC. The rearrangement joins TRBV7-9 to TRBJ2-7; D uncertain. V lost 3 bases to trimming and J lost 2 bases, with 8 bases between them. Germline loops: CDR1 SEHNR, CDR2 FQNEAQ (reference sequence). The CDR3 covers 13 residues. Full variable domain (missing parts from reference TRBV7-9 and TRBJ2-7): DTGVSQNPRHKITKRGQNVTFRCDPISEHNRLYWYRQTLGQGPEFLTYFQNEAQLEKSRLLSDRFSAERPKGSFSTLEIQRTEQGDSAMYLCASSFADTYEQYFGPGTRLTVT.

This clone was detected only once. The chain employs TRBV5-5 and TRBJ2-7; D may match TRBD1 or TRBD2 (5 bases each). CDR1 is SGHKS and CDR2 is YYEKEE in the germline V gene (reference sequence). Trimming took 0 bases from V and 0 from J, leaving 7 bases between them. The CDR3 sequence is 14 residues long. The CDR3 nucleotides read TGTGCCAGCAGCTTGGAGGGACCCTCCTACGAGCAGTACTTC. It is translated as CASSLEGPSYEQYF.

The chain couples TRBV4-1 to TRBJ1-5, with a possible D match to TRBD1 (6 bases). The CDR3 has 14 residues. V was shortened by 4 bases and J by 1 base, with 8 bases between the two germline ends. The germline V gene has CDR1 MGHRA and CDR2 YSYEKL. The CDR3 loop reads CASSRRGSNQPQHF. The DNA for the CDR3 is TGCGCCAGCAGCCGCAGGGGAAGCAATCAGCCCCAGCATTTT.

The rearrangement uses TRBV5-5 and TRBJ2-5; 13 bases line up with TRBD2. The CDR3 is made up of 15 amino acids. Per germline, CDR1 SGHKS and CDR2 YYEKEE (reference sequence). Losses at the gene ends were 3 bases for V and 5 bases for J; bases not matched to a gene: 4. The CDR3 coding sequence is TGTGCCAGCAGCTCAACTAGCGGGAGGGAGGAGACCCAGTACTTC. The encoded protein is CASSSTSGREETQYF.

The V gene is TRBV5-4, the J gene TRBJ2-1; 7 bases match TRBD2. V gave up 4 bases and J gave up 4 bases; unmatched junction bases: 8. The CDR3 is 15 residues long. Germline V gene sequence: CDR1 SGHNT, CDR2 YYREEE (reference sequence). The DNA for the CDR3 is TGTGCCAGCAGCGTAGGAGGAGCGGGGTACAATGAGCAGTTCTTC. Protein: CASSVGGAGYNEQFF.

The chain couples TRBV5-1 to TRBJ2-5, with 8 bases matching TRBD2. Germline CDR1 is SGHRS and CDR2 is YFSETQ. CDR3 length: 14 residues. V trimming: 4 bases; J trimming: 2 bases; junction bases outside the gene matches: 4. In DNA, the CDR3 is TGCGCCAGCAGCGGCACTAGCGGTCAAGAGACCCAGTACTTC. This encodes CASSGTSGQETQYF.

V gene TRBV18 combines with J gene TRBJ1-6, with TRBD1 matching 9 bases. V gave up 6 bases and J gave up 8 bases; unmatched junction bases: 5. Germline CDR1 KGHSH, CDR2 LQKENI. CDR3 length: 14 amino acids. CDR3 sequence reads: CASSLQGADSPLHF. CDR3 nucleotide sequence: TGTGCCAGCTCCCTACAGGGGGCTGATTCACCCCTCCACTTT.

CDR3: CASSQGQGLTKNIQYF. CDR3 nucleotides: TGCGCCAGCAGCCAAGGACAGGGTTTAACCAAAAACATTCAGTACTTC. The chain couples TRBV4-3 to TRBJ2-4; 7 nucleotides line up with TRBD1. The CDR3 consists of 16 residues. J gave up 2 bases and V 1 base, and 5 bases lay outside the gene matches. Looked up from germline, CDR1 is LGHNA and CDR2 is YSLEER.